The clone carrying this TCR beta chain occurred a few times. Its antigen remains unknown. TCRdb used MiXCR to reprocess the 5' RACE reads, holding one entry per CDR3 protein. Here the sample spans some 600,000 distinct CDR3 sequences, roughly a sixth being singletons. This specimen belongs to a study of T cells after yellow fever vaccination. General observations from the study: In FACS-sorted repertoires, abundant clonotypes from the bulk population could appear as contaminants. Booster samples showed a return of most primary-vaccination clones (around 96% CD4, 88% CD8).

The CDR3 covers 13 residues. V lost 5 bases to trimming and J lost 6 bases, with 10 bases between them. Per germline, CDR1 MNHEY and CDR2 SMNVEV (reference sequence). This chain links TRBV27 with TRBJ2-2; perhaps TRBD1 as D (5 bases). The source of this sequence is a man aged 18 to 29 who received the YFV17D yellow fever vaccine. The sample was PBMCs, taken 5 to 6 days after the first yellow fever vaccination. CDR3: CASSAGLAGELFF. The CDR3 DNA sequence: TGTGCCAGCAGTGCAGGGTTGGCCGGGGAGCTGTTTTTT.